These T cell receptor beta chains were read from a single sample in a study of T cells in tuberculosis. Sequencing used immunoSEQ multiplex PCR; TCRdb keeps in-frame clones, though not all of them. The table lists 7,500 to 8,500 clones, just under 95% of them singletons. The sample comprised PBMCs. These receptors originate from an adult with tuberculosis. Both conserved end residues are part of each CDR3. A clone size is listed for some rows: how often the clone was seen (once, few, many), or a class if it is expanded.

v_call	clone_size	cdr3_length	j_call	cdr3_aa
TRBV29-1	-	13	TRBJ2-2	CSAGTGRTGELFF
TRBV5-6	-	13	TRBJ1-2	CASSRQGNYGYTF
TRBV20-1	-	11	TRBJ2-7	CSLPGIGEQYF
TRBV4-1	once	14	TRBJ2-7	CASSHVDRALEQYF
TRBV2	-	16	TRBJ2-7	CASRGRLAGERSEQYF
TRBV4-1	-	17	TRBJ1-4	CASNKIDLVATNEKLFF
TRBV5-4	-	12	TRBJ2-1	CASSAASGWEFF
TRBV6-5	-	12	TRBJ1-2	CASNAGAAGYTF
TRBV27	-	15	TRBJ1-3	CASSLQGSSGNTIYF
TRBV6-6	-	11	TRBJ2-1	CASSSTSEQFF
TRBV9	-	16	TRBJ2-2	CASSGFRGSNTGELFF
TRBV9	-	13	TRBJ2-2	CASSPPLARELFF
TRBV5-1	-	12	TRBJ2-5	CASSSQEGTQYF
TRBV10-3	once	16	TRBJ2-5	CAISDRDRADQETQYF